This T cell receptor beta chain was obtained from a study of cytomegalovirus exposure and HLA in healthy donors (dated by TCRdb to the late 2010s). Looking at the study overall: According to an earlier analysis of 587 of the donors, about 170 million T cells yielded approximately 120 million unique TCR beta sequences and 276 Gb of sequence data. Besides the first cohort of about 730 subjects, a separate validation cohort made up of roughly 120 different subjects was used. To decide whether each TCR beta V gene segment behaved as functional or pseudogenic, an earlier analysis of fewer than 750 of the donors relied on high-throughput TCR beta sequencing. Donor age, sex, ethnicity and CMV serostatus were collected together with the repertoire data. In a later genetic analysis, genome-wide SNP genotypes for about 65% of the roughly 670 donors were used, and that subset was treated as a discovery cohort. The study aimed to test whether signatures of past pathogen exposure could be identified by cataloging public T cell receptors. Because of strong linkage in the cohort, roughly 5 DR-DQ haplotypes were treated as single units for association and clustering. The number of donors typed differed by locus, with about 629-630 for A, B, C, DRB1 and DQB1, 522 for DQA1, 600 to 610 for DPA1, and around 450 for DPB1. Every repertoire in the discovery cohort had been generated on one and the same sequencing platform. Class I and class II HLA loci were covered by the typing at four-digit resolution. In a later analysis, previously published TCR beta repertoires from 550 to 700 donors were re-analyzed and high-resolution HLA genotyping was added so that TCR occurrence patterns could be studied. The study profiled the T cell repertoires of hundreds of subjects by immunosequencing and related them to cytomegalovirus serostatus. About 280 gigabases of sequencing data and around 80 million unique TCR sequences made up an early release that covered roughly 670 HLA-typed donors. High-throughput TCR immunosequencing, statistical association of individual TCRs with disease status, and machine learning were combined to predict cytomegalovirus infection status. In the later analysis, no new phenotypic data were used to find candidate immune exposures; instead, reliance was placed on TCR beta sequences and their occurrence across donors. Among roughly 400 genotyped donors of the cohort, an average of roughly 230,000 unique TCR beta nucleotide sequences was sequenced per donor, of which approximately 18% were non-productive. Among the roughly 400 genotyped donors, more than 70% belonged to the genetic ancestry cluster associated with self-reported Caucasian donors.

From a lookup of the germline V gene, CDR1 and CDR2 are MDHEN and SYDVKM. Measured from the cysteine to the phenylalanine, the CDR3 is 14 residues long. Only CDR3 DNA is held: 42 bases, read in frame from base 1. At the junction V is shortened by 3 bases and J by 14 bases, with 19 bases in between. In total, around 600 healthy bone marrow donors made up the cohort. Cohort members were all nominally healthy when sampled, although unrecorded immune exposures were likely present. The donor tested CMV seropositive, placing the donor among the approximately 290 seropositive members of the cohort. A peripheral blood sample was collected from each donor, and TCR beta sequencing was performed on peripheral blood mononuclear cells. Genomic DNA was extracted from the blood cell samples with the Qiagen DNeasy Blood Extraction Kit. A word on this clone: Its antigen is not yet known. Per-base quality was not reported, and no clone a single base away is much larger than it.

The library was prepared using the immunoSEQ multiplex PCR assay. For the multiplex PCR, a mixture combining 60 forward primers for TCR Vbeta segments and 13 reverse primers for TCR Jbeta segments was used. Amplification of the CDR3 region of rearranged TCR beta genes was performed with a multiplex PCR assay on genomic DNA. The amplified TCR beta libraries were sequenced on the Illumina HiSeq System as 87-base-pair reads. On the study's bioinformatics: Across the 600 to 700 repertoires, a later analysis counted about 81 million unique TCR beta chains, approximately 12 million of which were shared by at least two donors. Raw reads were error-corrected and collapsed into unique sequences with a nearest-neighbor algorithm that merged closely related sequences to remove PCR and sequencing errors. Alignment of CDR3 sequences to IMGT reference sequences was used to assign V, D and J gene segments. For a sequence to be retained, at least a six-nucleotide match to both a V gene segment and a J gene segment was required. A rearrangement counted as productive if the CDR3 had no stop codons and remained in frame with V and J, and every other rearrangement counted as non-productive. CDR3 was defined by IMGT convention, running from the second conserved V-encoded cysteine to the conserved J-encoded phenylalanine. The earlier analysis of approximately 590 of the donors excluded any sequence lacking an unambiguous match to a single V gene segment. In an earlier analysis of 587 of the donors, a V segment was called functional when productive rearrangements were above 56.7%, and segregating when the standard deviation between donors exceeded 5%. A statistical classification framework was developed to diagnose cytomegalovirus status using the catalog of TCR beta chain sequences. In a later analysis, TCR nucleotide sequences were compared against IMGT/GENE-DB human TR gene sequences so that V and J genes could be assigned. In a later analysis, CDR3 sequences and most-parsimonious VDJ recombination scenarios were assigned using the TCRdist pipeline. In a later analysis, every TCR beta chain was defined by the combination of its CDR3 amino acid sequence and its V-gene family, and reads without a unique V-gene family were dropped. To address suspected cross-contamination and a sequencing artifact, a later analysis removed a few hundred highly shared, low-generation-probability nucleotide sequences. In a later analysis, a clonal expansion index for each public chain was calculated from normalized within-repertoire ranks of inferred template counts. Generation probabilities in a later analysis came from a VDJ recombination model fitted to out-of-frame rearrangements, and those results were checked against IGoR. In a later analysis, TCR-TCR, TCR-HLA and TCR-CMV co-occurrence was scored with hypergeometric tests, and a repertoire-size bias correction was applied to TCR pairs. A later analysis estimated false discovery rates by permuting HLA or CMV assignments 20 times. In a later analysis, co-occurring TCRs were grouped using DBSCAN, with TCRdist sequence similarity added in when clustering inside HLA-allele-positive subsets. Co-occurrence clustering excluded repertoires with fewer than 30,000 or more than 120,000 public chains, plus five with anomalous nucleotide sharing. Here the immuneACCESS table is served through TCRdb, limited to in-frame sequences with V and J called. Missing clones are a known gap in these copies; in checked studies unresolved V genes cover under half, and the rest lacks a known reason. V, J and clone size are taken as reported in that table, and D and trimming were inferred from the DNA itself. For this sample there are fewer than 200,000 clones; 73% appear just once. The leading ten clones occupy under 7% of the sample.

Overall results and qualifications from the work: A further reported finding was that TCR beta sequences accurately predicted the HLA-A and HLA-B alleles for most subjects in the first cohort. In vitro tests confirmed that a few of the cytomegalovirus-associated TCR beta chains recognize cytomegalovirus antigens. The only immune exposure information available for the cohort was CMV serostatus. Because counts were too low, roughly 18 rarely observed V segments, including chromosome 9 orphons, were left out of the earlier analysis of over 550 of the donors. In a later analysis, the rate of TCR association differed among HLA loci, with DRB1 alleles having the most associated TCRs and HLA-C alleles having the fewest. Most CMV-associated TCR beta chains appeared to be HLA-restricted in a later analysis, and the HLA associations seemed to be driven largely by CMV exposure. Compared with the roughly 700-donor mean, donors in an Asian-associated ancestry cluster had fewer N-insertions in productive TCRs, according to a later genetic analysis. It was suggested by the authors that the approach could potentially be generalized to other disease states and immunological phenotypes. Most TCR sequences were observed very rarely across donors, whereas some public TCRs were present in many individuals. HLA typing was unavailable for some donors at each locus, so association tests used only the typed subset. This cohort had only TCR beta chains sequenced, and the lack of alpha or paired-chain data limited which features could be detected. In a later analysis, 16,951 TCR beta sequences were associated with specific HLA alleles at a false discovery rate of 0.05. In a later analysis, HLA-associated TCR beta chains were found to be more clonally expanded and to have lower generation probabilities than equally common non-associated chains. Correlated functional status among segregating V segments might be attributable to linkage disequilibrium, but an unknown experimental factor could not be ruled out. Several of the top co-occurrence clusters appeared to be linked to parvovirus B19, influenza, CMV and Epstein-Barr virus, according to a later analysis. In both the original and validation cohorts, the classifier was reported to diagnose cytomegalovirus status with high specificity and sensitivity. The presence/absence analyses assumed that sequencing depth was roughly uniform across donors, and that assumption may not be true. Some IMGT-functional V segments, including TRBV6-2 and TRBV6-3, could not be distinguished by the 87-base-pair reads and were therefore excluded. Broadly in line with IMGT annotations, most TCR beta V segments showed up in productive rearrangements about 90% or about 30% of the time in an earlier analysis of approximately 600 of the donors. When HLA alleles, especially DR and DQ, strongly co-occurred, attributing TCR associations to individual alleles was difficult. The study listed 150 to 200 TCR beta chains as associated with cytomegalovirus. A group of highly shared sequence variants was considered likely to be a technical artifact of the sequencing pipeline. An association between a missense DCLRE1C variant and V-gene and J-gene trimming of TCR beta chains was found in a later genetic analysis and replicated in an independent cohort.

The receptor chain draws on TRBV28 and TRBJ1-4; 6 matching bases give a weak D call of TRBD1. The specimen sequenced was PBMCs. This TCR came from a woman aged 18-29 years in good health and CMV-seropositive. The nucleotide sequence reads as follows: TGTGCCAGCAGTTTGGGTACAGGGTATGGTTGGCTGTTTTTT. Translated, it reads CASSLGTGYGWLFF.